These 10 T cell receptor beta chains originate from one sample sequenced in a study of T cell repertoires in aging, cancer and after chemotherapy. Multiplex touch-down PCR with TRB-A/B primers amplified rearranged V-D-J TRB sequences. A single record per CDR3 protein comes from TCRdb applying MiXCR to the multiplex PCR reads. The sample carries about 13,000 distinct CDR3 sequences, less than 40% recorded once. The template was genomic DNA from peripheral blood, not RNA. Sample: blood. These receptors all come from a human donor in good health. The donor label of this sample is uncertain.

The chain carries TRBV6-4 and TRBJ2-3, with 7 bases that match TRBD1. The length of the CDR3 is 15 residues. The germline V gene has CDR1 MRHNA and CDR2 SNTAGT. J lost 0 bases, V lost 6 bases, and 6 bases had no gene match. The CDR3 coding sequence is TGTGCCAGCAGCGATGGGACAGCTAGCACAGATACGCAGTATTTT. Translation gives CASSDGTASTDTQYF.

This clonotype was counted a few times. The gene calls are TRBV13 and TRBJ2-7, with 8 bases identical to TRBD1. V dropped 4 bases and J dropped 4; count of bases not matched to a gene: 12. The V gene's germline CDR1 is PRHDT and CDR2 FYEKMQ (reference sequence). This CDR3 is 16 amino acids long. The CDR3 is CASSYQLRDRTYEQYF. The CDR3 DNA reads TGTGCCAGCAGCTACCAACTTCGGGACAGGACATACGAGCAGTACTTC. Looking up the rest from reference TRBV13 and TRBJ2-7 gives the full variable domain: AAGVIQSPRHLIKEKRETATLKCYPIPRHDTVYWYQQGPGQDPQFLISFYEKMQSDKGSIPDRFSAQQFSDYHSELNMSSLELGDSALYFCASSYQLRDRTYEQYFGPGTRLTVT.

A remark on this clonotype: This sequence may be a read error, since a much larger clone differs from it by one base. The chain recombines TRBV11-3 with TRBJ2-3; tentative D call: TRBD2 (5 bases). V was trimmed by 1 base and J by 8 bases, leaving 13 bases between them. The CDR3 loop spans 14 amino acids. CDR1 and CDR2 from the germline V gene are SGHNT and YENEEA. CDR3 region: CASSLGPGSGTQYF. The CDR3 DNA reads TGTGCCAGCAGCTTAGGGCCGGGGTCAGGTACGCAGTATTTT. Based on the CDR3 plus reference TRBV11-3 and TRBJ2-3, the full variable domain is EAGVVQSPRYKIIEKKQPVAFWCNPISGHNTLYWYLQNLGQGPELLIRYENEEAVDDSQLPKDRFSAERLKGVDSTLKIQPAELGDSAVYLCASSLGPGSGTQYFGPGTRLTVL.

The chain uses TRBV27 and TRBJ2-5; D tentatively fits TRBD1 or TRBD2 (5 bases each). Deletions cut 2 bases from V and 9 bases from J, with 16 bases between. From germline, CDR1 is MNHEY and CDR2 SMNVEV (reference sequence). This CDR3 is 14 amino acids long. The CDR3 loop reads CASSLGGSLAAQYF. For the CDR3, the DNA is TGTGCCAGCAGTTTAGGGGGTTCCCTAGCTGCCCAGTACTTC.

This clonotype has a handful of counts. The chain is built from TRBV5-4 and TRBJ2-1, with a possible D match to TRBD1 (5 bases). V was clipped by 2 bases and J by 9 bases, with 18 bases between them. This CDR3 spans 15 amino acids. The germline V gene encodes CDR1 SGHNT and CDR2 YYREEE (reference sequence). CDR3 residues: CASSLDRSLKGEQFF. The CDR3 nucleotides read TGTGCCAGCAGCTTAGACAGATCCTTAAAGGGTGAGCAGTTCTTC.

This clonotype showed up just a few times. This sequence joins TRBV19 and TRBJ1-1; a weak D match, TRBD1 (6 bases). This CDR3 region has 14 residues. Trimming took 5 bases from V and 1 from J, leaving 11 bases between them. Germline assignment: CDR1 LNHDA and CDR2 SQIVND (reference sequence). Here the CDR3 reads CASSVTGSNTEAFF. CDR3 DNA: TGTGCCAGTAGTGTGACAGGCTCGAACACTGAAGCTTTCTTT.

This clonotype ranks as medium-sized. The gene calls are TRBV6-5 and TRBJ2-1; 8 nucleotides align to TRBD2. The V gene end was trimmed by 7 bases and the J gene end by 7 bases; junction bases not matched to a gene: 9. Germline CDR1 MNHEY, CDR2 SVGAGI. The CDR3 covers 14 residues. The CDR3 region has the DNA TGTGCCAGCACCCCGGGGGGGTTAGGTAATGAGCAGTTCTTC. It encodes CASTPGGLGNEQFF.

By sample fraction, this clonotype is medium-sized. V gene TRBV13 combines with J gene TRBJ2-3; 7 positions match TRBD2. Germline-derived CDR1 and CDR2 are PRHDT and FYEKMQ (reference sequence). The V gene end was trimmed by 5 bases and the J gene end by 1 base; junction bases not matched to a gene: 6. This CDR3 is 15 amino acids long. The CDR3 loop is CASSRGEGGTDTQYF. Written as DNA, the CDR3 is TGTGCCAGCAGCCGCGGGGAGGGAGGCACAGATACGCAGTATTTT. The variable domain in full, with the rest retrieved from reference TRBV13 and TRBJ2-3, is AAGVIQSPRHLIKEKRETATLKCYPIPRHDTVYWYQQGPGQDPQFLISFYEKMQSDKGSIPDRFSAQQFSDYHSELNMSSLELGDSALYFCASSRGEGGTDTQYFGPGTRLTVL.

This rearrangement joins TRBV15 to TRBJ2-3; D call uncertain. Trimming stripped 8 bases from V and 4 bases from J, with 13 bases between. The V gene's germline CDR1 is LNHNV and CDR2 YYDKDF (reference sequence). This CDR3 is 13 amino acids long. This chain's CDR3 is CATQSRSSDTQYF. DNA of the CDR3: TGTGCCACCCAATCTCGCTCCTCAGATACGCAGTATTTT.

This rearrangement joins TRBV12-3 or TRBV12-4 to TRBJ2-3; D unresolved. CDR3 length: 16 residues. Deletions cut 6 bases from V and 0 bases from J, with 16 bases between. The CDR3 DNA is TGTGCCAGCAGCCTCAACCGGCACCCTAGCACAGATACGCAGTATTTT. Its translation is CASSLNRHPSTDTQYF.